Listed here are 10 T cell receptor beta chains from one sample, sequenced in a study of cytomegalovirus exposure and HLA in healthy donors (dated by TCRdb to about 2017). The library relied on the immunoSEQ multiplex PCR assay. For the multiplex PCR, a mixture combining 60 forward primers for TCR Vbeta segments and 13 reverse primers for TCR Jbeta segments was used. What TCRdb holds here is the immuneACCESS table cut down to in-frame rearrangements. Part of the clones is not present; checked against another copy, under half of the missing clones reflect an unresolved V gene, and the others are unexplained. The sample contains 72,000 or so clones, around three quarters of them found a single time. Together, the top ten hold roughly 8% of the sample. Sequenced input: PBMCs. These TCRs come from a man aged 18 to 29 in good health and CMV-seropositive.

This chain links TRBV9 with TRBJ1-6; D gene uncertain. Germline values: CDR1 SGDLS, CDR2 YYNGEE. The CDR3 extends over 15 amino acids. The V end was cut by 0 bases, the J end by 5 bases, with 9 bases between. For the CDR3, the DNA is TGTGCCAGCAGCGTAGGGCCTCAAGATAATTCACCCCTCCACTTT. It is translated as CASSVGPQDNSPLHF.

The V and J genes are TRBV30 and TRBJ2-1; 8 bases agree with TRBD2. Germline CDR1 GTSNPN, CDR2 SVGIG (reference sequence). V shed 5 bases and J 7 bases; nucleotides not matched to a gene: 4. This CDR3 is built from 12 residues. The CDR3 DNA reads TGTGCCTGGGGGGCTAGCGGGAATGAGCAGTTCTTC. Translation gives CAWGASGNEQFF.

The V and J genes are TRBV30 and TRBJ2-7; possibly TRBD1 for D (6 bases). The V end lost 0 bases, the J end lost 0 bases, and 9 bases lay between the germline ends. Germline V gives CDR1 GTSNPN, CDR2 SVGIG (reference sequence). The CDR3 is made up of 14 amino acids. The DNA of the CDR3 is TGTGCCTGGAGTGTAAGGGACATCTCCTACGAGCAGTACTTC. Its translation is CAWSVRDISYEQYF.

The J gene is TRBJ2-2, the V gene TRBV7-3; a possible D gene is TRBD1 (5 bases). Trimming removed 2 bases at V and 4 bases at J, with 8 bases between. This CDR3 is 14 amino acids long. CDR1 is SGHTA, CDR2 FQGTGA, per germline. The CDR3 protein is CASSLQGVTGELFF. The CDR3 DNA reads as TGTGCCAGCAGCTTACAGGGTGTCACCGGGGAGCTGTTTTTT. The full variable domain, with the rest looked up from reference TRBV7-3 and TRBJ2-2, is GAGVSQTPSNKVTEKGKYVELRCDPISGHTALYWYRQSLGQGPEFLIYFQGTGAADDSGLPNDRFFAVRPEGSVSTLKIQRTERGDSAVYLCASSLQGVTGELFFGEGSRLTVL.

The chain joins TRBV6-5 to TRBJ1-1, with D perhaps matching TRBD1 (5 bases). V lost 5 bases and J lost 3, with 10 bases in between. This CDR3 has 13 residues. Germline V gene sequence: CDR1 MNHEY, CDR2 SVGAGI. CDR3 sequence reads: CASSRGPYTEAFF. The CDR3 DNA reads TGTGCCAGCAGTAGGGGTCCTTACACTGAAGCTTTCTTT.

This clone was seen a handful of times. DNA for the CDR3: TGTGCCAGCAGTTACGGGACAGCTGGGGCCAACGTCCTGACTTTC. Translation: CASSYGTAGANVLTF. The chain links TRBV6-5 to TRBJ2-6, with TRBD1 matching over 7 bases. Germline CDR1 MNHEY, CDR2 SVGAGI. The CDR3 has 15 residues. The ends lost 2 bases at V and 2 bases at J; junction bases unmatched: 0.

For the CDR3, the DNA is TGTGCCATACAAGTCAGGGGGCGCGGGTACGAGCAGTACTTC. It encodes CAIQVRGRGYEQYF. The V and J genes are TRBV2 and TRBJ2-7; 8 bases line up with TRBD1. The CDR3 spans 14 residues. The V gene end was trimmed by 10 bases and the J gene end by 4 bases; junction bases not matched to a gene: 12. Germline-derived CDR1 and CDR2 are SNHLY and FYNNEI.

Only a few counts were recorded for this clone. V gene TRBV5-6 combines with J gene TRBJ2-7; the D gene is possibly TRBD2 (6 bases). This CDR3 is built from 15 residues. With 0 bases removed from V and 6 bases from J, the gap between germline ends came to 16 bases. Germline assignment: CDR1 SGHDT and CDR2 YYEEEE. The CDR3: CASSLAGLALPEQYF. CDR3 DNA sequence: TGTGCCAGCAGCTTGGCGGGCCTAGCGCTCCCCGAGCAGTACTTC.

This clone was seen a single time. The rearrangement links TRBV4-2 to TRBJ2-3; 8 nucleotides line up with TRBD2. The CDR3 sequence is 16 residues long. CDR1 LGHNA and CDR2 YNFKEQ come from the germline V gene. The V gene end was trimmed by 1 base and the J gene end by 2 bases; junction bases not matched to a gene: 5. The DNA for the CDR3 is TGTGCCAGCAGCCAAGCAAGCGGGAGTACCACAGATACGCAGTATTTT. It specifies CASSQASGSTTDTQYF.

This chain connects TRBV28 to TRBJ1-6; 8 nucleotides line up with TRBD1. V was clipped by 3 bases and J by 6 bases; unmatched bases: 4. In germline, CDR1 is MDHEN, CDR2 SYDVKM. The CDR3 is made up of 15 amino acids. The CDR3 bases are TGTGCCAGCAGTTTGGGAGACAGGGGTAATTCACCCCTCCACTTT. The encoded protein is CASSLGDRGNSPLHF. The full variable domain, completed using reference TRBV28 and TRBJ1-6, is DVKVTQSSRYLVKRTGEKVFLECVQDMDHENMFWYRQDPGLGLRLIYFSYDVKMKEKGDIPEGYSVSREKKERFSLILESASTNQTSMYLCASSLGDRGNSPLHFGNGTRLTVT.